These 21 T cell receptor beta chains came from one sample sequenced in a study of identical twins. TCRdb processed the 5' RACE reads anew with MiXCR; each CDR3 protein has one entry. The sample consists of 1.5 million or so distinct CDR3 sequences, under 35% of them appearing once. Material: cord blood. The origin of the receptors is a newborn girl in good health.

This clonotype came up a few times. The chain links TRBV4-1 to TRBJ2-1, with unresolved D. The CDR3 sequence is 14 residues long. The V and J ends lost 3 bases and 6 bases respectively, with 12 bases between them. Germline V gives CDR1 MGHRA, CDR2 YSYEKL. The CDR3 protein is CASSQGLQANEQFF. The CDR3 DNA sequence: TGCGCCAGCAGCCAGGGTCTTCAGGCCAATGAGCAGTTCTTC.

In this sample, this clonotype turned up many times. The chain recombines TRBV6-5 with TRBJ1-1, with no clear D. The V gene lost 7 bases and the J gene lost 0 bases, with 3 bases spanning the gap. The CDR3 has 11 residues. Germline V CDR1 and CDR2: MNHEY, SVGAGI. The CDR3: CASKMNTEAFF. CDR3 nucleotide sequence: TGTGCCAGCAAGATGAACACTGAAGCTTTCTTT.

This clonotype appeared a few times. The CDR3 DNA sequence: TGCAGTGCTAGAGATAACGGAAATGGAGTTACGCAGTATTTT. It codes for CSARDNGNGVTQYF. The chain combines TRBV20-1 with TRBJ2-3; D call uncertain. V dropped 0 bases and J dropped 8 bases, with 15 bases sitting between them. The CDR3 loop spans 14 amino acids. Germline assignment: CDR1 DFQATT and CDR2 SNEGSKA (reference sequence).

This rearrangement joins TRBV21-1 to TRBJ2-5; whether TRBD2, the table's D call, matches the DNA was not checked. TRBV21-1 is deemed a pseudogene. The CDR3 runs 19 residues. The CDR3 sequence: CASSKAGLAGVGSYNEQYF. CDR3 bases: TGTGCCAGCAGCAAAGCTGGACTAGCGGGGGTTGGGTCCTACAATGAGCAGTACTTC.

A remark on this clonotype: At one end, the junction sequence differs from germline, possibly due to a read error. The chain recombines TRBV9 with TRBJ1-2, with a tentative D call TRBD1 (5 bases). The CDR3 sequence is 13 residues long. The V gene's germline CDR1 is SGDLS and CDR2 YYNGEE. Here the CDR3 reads CASGVRDGYGYTF. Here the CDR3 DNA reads TGTGCCAGCGGCGTACGGGACGGCTATGGCTACACCTTC.

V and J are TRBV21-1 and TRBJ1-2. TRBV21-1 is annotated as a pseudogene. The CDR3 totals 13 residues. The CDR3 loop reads CASSKRESYGYTF. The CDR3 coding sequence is TGTGCCAGCAGCAAAAGGGAATCCTATGGCTACACCTTC.

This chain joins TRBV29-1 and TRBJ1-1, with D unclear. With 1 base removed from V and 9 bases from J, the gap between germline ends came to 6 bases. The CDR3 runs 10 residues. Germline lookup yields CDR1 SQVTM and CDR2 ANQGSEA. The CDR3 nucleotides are TGCAGCGTTGAAGGTGCGAAAGCTTTCTTT. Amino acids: CSVEGAKAFF.

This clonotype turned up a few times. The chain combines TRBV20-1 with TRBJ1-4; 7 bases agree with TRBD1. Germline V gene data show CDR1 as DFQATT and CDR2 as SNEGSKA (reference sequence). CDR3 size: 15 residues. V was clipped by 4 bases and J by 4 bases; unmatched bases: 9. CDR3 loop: CSAKKGGQLNEKLFF. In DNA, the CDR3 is TGCAGTGCTAAAAAGGGGGGACAGCTTAATGAAAAACTGTTTTTT.

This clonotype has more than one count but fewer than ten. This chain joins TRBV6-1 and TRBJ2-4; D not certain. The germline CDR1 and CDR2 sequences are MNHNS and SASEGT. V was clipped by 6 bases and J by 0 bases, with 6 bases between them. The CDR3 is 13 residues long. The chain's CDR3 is CASRALAKNIQYF. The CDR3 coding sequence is TGTGCCAGCAGGGCGCTAGCCAAAAACATTCAGTACTTC.

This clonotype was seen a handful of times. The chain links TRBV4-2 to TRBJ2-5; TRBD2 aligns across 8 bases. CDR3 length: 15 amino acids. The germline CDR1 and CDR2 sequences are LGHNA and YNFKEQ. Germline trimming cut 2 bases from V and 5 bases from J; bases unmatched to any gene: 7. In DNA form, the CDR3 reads TGTGCCAGCAGCCAACGAGCGGGGGCGAGGGAGACCCAGTACTTC. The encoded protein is CASSQRAGARETQYF.

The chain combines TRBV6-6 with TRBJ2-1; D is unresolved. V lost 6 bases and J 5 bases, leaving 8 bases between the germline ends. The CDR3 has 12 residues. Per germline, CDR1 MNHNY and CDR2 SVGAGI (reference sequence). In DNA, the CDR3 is TGTGCCAGCAGGCCTAAGGACAATGAGCAGTTCTTC. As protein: CASRPKDNEQFF.

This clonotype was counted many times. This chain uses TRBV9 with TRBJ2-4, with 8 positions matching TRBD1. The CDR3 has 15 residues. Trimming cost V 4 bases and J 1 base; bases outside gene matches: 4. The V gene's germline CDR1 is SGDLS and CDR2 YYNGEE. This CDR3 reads CASSPTGEAKNIQYF. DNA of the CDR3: TGTGCCAGCAGCCCGACAGGGGAGGCCAAAAACATTCAGTACTTC.

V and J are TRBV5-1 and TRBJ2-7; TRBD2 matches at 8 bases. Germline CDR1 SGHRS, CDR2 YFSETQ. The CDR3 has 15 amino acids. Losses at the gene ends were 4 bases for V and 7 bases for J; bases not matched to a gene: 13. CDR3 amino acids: CASSRLASPNNEQYF. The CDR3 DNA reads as TGCGCCAGCAGCCGACTAGCGTCCCCAAACAATGAGCAGTACTTC. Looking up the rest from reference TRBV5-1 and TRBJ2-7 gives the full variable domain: KAGVTQTPRYLIKTRGQQVTLSCSPISGHRSVSWYQQTPGQGLQFLFEYFSETQRNKGNFPGRFSGRQFSNSRSEMNVSTLELGDSALYLCASSRLASPNNEQYFGPGTRLTVT.

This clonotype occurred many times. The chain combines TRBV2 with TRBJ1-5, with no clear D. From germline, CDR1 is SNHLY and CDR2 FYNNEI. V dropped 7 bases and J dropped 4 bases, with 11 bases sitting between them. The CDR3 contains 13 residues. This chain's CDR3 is CASTRELNQPQHF. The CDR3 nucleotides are TGTGCCAGCACCCGGGAGTTGAATCAGCCCCAGCATTTT.

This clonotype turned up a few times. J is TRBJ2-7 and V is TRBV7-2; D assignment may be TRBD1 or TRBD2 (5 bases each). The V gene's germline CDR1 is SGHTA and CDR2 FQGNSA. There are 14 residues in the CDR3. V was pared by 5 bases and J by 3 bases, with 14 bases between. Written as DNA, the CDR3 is TGTGCCAGCAGCCTTTGGGACGTTAGCTACGAGCAGTACTTC. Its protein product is CASSLWDVSYEQYF.

The CDR3 reads CSASPGGSYNEQYF. The CDR3 DNA reads as TGCAGTGCTAGCCCCGGGGGGTCTTACAATGAGCAGTACTTC. The V call is TRBV20-1, the J call TRBJ2-7; 7 nucleotides match TRBD2. The CDR3 loop spans 14 amino acids. Looked up from germline, CDR1 is DFQATT and CDR2 is SNEGSKA (reference sequence). V shed 3 bases and J 7 bases; nucleotides not matched to a gene: 12.

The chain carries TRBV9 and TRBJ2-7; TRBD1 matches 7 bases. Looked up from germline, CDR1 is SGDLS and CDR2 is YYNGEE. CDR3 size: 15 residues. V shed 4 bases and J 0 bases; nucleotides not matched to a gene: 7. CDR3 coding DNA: TGTGCCAGCAGCCCTCGGACAGGACCCTCCTACGAGCAGTACTTC. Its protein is CASSPRTGPSYEQYF.

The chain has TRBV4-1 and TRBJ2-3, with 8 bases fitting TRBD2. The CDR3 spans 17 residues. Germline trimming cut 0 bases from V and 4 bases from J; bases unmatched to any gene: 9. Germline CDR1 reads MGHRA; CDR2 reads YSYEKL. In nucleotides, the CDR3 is TGCGCCAGCAGCCAAGATATCGGGACTAGGACGGCAGATACGCAGTATTTT. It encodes CASSQDIGTRTADTQYF.

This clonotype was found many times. The CDR3, as DNA: TGTGCCAGCAGCTTATACAGGGATGGGAATCAGCCCCAGCATTTT. Protein sequence: CASSLYRDGNQPQHF. The chain combines TRBV12-3 or TRBV12-4 with TRBJ1-5; a weak D match, TRBD1 (6 bases). The ends were cut back, 6 bases at V and 4 bases at J, with 16 bases in the middle. The CDR3 has 15 residues.

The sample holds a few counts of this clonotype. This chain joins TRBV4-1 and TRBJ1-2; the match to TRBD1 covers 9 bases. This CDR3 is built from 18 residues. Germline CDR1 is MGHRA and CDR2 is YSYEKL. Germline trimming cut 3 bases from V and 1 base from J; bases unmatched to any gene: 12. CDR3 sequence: CASSQGQGRLHNNYGYTF. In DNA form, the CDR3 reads TGCGCCAGCAGCCAGGGACAGGGTCGCCTTCACAATAACTATGGCTACACCTTC.

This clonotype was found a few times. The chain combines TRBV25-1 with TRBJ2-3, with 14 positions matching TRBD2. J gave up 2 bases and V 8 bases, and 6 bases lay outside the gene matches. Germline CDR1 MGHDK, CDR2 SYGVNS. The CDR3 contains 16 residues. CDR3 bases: TGTGCCAGCTACGGACTAGCGGGGGGCGACACAGATACGCAGTATTTT. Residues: CASYGLAGGDTDTQYF.